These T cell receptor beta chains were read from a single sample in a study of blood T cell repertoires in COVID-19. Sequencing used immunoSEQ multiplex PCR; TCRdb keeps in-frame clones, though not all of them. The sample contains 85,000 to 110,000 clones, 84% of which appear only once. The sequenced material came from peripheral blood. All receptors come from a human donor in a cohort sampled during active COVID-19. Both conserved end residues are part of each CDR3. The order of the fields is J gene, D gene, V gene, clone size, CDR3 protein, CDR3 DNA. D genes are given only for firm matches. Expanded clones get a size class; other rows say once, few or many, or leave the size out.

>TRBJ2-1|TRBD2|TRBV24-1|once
CATSDSSGGAYNEQFF
TGTGCCACCAGTGATTCTAGCGGGGGGGCCTACAATGAGCAGTTCTTC
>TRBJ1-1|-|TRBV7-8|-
CASSLNWDIGTEAFF
TGTGCCAGCAGCTTAAACTGGGACATAGGCACTGAAGCTTTCTTT
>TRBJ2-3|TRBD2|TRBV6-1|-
CASSEARAGGLYTQYF
TGTGCCAGCAGTGAAGCGCGGGCGGGGGGGCTATATACGCAGTATTTT
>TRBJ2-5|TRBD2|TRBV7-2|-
CASSSRLAGEQETQYF
TGTGCCAGCAGCTCCAGACTAGCGGGGGAACAAGAGACCCAGTACTTC
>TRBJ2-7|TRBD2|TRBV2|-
CASSWSGGLDEQYF
TGTGCCAGCAGTTGGAGCGGGGGCCTAGACGAGCAGTACTTC
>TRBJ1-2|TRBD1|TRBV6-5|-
CASSYSGLTGDGYTF
TGTGCCAGCAGTTACTCGGGGTTAACAGGGGATGGCTACACCTTC
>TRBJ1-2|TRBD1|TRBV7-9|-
CASSLAAGGANYGYTF
TGTGCCAGCAGCTTAGCGGCAGGGGGTGCCAACTATGGCTACACCTTC
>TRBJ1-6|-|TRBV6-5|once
CAAGGQYNSPLHF
TGTGCCGCAGGCGGACAGTATAATTCACCCCTCCACTTT
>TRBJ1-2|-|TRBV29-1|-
CSVEYFYGYTF
TGCAGCGTTGAGTACTTCTATGGCTACACCTTC
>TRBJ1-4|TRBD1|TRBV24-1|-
CATSQYVGTVNEKLFF
TGTGCCACCAGTCAGTATGTGGGGACAGTTAATGAAAAACTGTTTTTT
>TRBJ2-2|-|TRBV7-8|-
CASRPLVRNTGELFF
TGTGCCAGCAGGCCACTAGTCCGGAACACCGGGGAGCTGTTTTTT
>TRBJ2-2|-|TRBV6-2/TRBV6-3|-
CASSRMTGLGGTGELFF
TGTGCCAGCAGCCGCATGACAGGGTTAGGGGGGACCGGGGAGCTGTTTTTT
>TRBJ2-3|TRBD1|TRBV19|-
CASSIWGQGVTDTQYF
TGTGCCAGTAGTATATGGGGACAGGGGGTCACAGATACGCAGTATTTT
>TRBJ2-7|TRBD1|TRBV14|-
CASSATGTGNYEQYF
TGTGCCAGCAGCGCAACCGGGACAGGGAACTACGAGCAGTACTTC
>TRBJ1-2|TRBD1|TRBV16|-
CASSHRQGRGYTF
TGTGCCAGCAGCCACCGACAGGGACGTGGCTACACCTTC
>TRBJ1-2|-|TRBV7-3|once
CASSEQPNYGYTF
TGTGCCAGCAGCGAACAGCCTAACTATGGCTACACCTTC
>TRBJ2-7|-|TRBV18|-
CASSPGLREDEQYF
TGTGCCAGCTCGCCAGGATTGCGCGAGGACGAGCAGTACTTC
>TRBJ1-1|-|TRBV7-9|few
CASSPIRGNTEAFF
TGTGCCAGCAGCCCCATCAGGGGGAACACTGAAGCTTTCTTT
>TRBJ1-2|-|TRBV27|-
CASSSGRGHWIYGYTF
TGTGCCAGCAGTTCCGGGCGGGGCCACTGGATTTATGGCTACACCTTC
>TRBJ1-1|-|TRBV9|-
CASSVAGATNTEAFF
TGTGCCAGCAGCGTGGCAGGGGCTACGAACACTGAAGCTTTCTTT
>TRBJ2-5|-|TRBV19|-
CASSMLSETQYF
TGTGCCAGTAGTATGCTATCGGAGACCCAGTACTTC
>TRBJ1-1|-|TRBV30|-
CAWGSMNTEAFF
TGTGCCTGGGGATCTATGAACACTGAAGCTTTCTTT
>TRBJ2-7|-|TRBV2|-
CASTRPQVTYEQYF
TGTGCCAGCACCCGACCCCAGGTCACCTACGAGCAGTACTTC
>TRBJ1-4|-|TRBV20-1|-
CSAPRGGKLFF
TGCAGTGCCCCTAGGGGGGGTAAACTGTTTTTT
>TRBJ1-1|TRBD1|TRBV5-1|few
CASSPETGEAFF
TGCGCCAGCAGCCCCGAGACAGGGGAAGCTTTCTTT
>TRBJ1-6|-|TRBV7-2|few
CASSLQGIQGSPLHF
TGTGCCAGCAGCTTACAGGGGATTCAAGGTTCACCCCTCCACTTT
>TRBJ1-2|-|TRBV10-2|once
CASSGIRDIYGYTF
TGCGCCAGCAGCGGGATACGAGATATCTATGGCTACACCTTC
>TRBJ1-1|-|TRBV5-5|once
CASSLGQEGVSGLRTEAFF
TGTGCCAGCAGCTTGGGGCAGGAAGGGGTTAGTGGTCTTCGCACTGAAGCTTTCTTT
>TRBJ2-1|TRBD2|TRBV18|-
CASSPLSSGFQGEQFF
TGTGCCAGCTCACCATTGTCTAGCGGGTTTCAGGGTGAGCAGTTCTTC
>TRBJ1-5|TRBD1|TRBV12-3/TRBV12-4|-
CASSWTGDQPQHF
TGTGCCAGCAGTTGGACAGGGGATCAGCCCCAGCATTTT
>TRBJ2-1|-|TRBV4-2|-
CASSQDGNEQFF
TGTGCCAGCAGCCAAGACGGGAATGAGCAGTTCTTC
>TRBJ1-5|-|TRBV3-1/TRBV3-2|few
CASSTGGGRVGQPQHF
TGTGCCAGCAGCACCGGCGGGGGGCGAGTGGGTCAGCCCCAGCATTTT
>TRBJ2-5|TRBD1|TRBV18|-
CASSPATGLETQYF
TGTGCCAGCTCACCGGCGACAGGGTTGGAGACCCAGTACTTC
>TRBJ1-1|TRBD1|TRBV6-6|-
CASRTGDMNTEAFF
TGTGCCAGCAGGACAGGGGACATGAACACTGAAGCTTTCTTT
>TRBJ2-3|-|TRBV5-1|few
CASSLANPTDTQYF
TGCGCCAGCAGCTTGGCTAACCCCACAGATACGCAGTATTTT
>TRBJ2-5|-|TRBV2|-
CASSERRLETQYF
TGTGCCAGCAGTGAACGGCGGTTAGAGACCCAGTACTTC
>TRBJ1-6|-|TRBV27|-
CATTPTSSYNSPLHF
TGTGCCACCACCCCCACCAGCTCCTATAATTCACCCCTCCACTTT
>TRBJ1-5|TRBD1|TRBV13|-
CASSRRRTGGNQPQHF
TGTGCCAGCAGCCGACGCCGGACAGGGGGTAATCAGCCCCAGCATTTT
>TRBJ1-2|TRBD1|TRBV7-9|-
CASSLAVGQGPGYTF
TGTGCCAGCAGCTTAGCGGTCGGACAGGGGCCTGGCTACACCTTC
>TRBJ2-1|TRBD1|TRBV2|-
CASSPDPTGHHEQFF
TGTGCCAGCAGCCCCGACCCGACAGGGCATCATGAGCAGTTCTTC
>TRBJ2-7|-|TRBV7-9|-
CASTLVGGPSYEQYF
TGTGCCAGCACCCTAGTCGGGGGGCCGTCCTACGAGCAGTACTTC
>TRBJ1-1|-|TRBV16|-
CASSPSWRNTEAFF
TGTGCCAGCAGCCCCTCCTGGAGAAACACTGAAGCTTTCTTT
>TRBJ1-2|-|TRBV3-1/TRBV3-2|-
CASSQAGIYGYTF
TGTGCCAGCAGCCAGGCGGGAATCTATGGCTACACCTTC
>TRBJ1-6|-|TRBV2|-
CASSEAGVVGHNNSPLHF
TGTGCCAGCAGTGAAGCTGGCGTCGTGGGACACAATAATTCACCCCTCCACTTT
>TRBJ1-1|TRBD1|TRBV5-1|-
CASSSTRGSTEAFF
TGCGCCAGCAGCTCAACCAGGGGGTCGACTGAAGCTTTCTTT
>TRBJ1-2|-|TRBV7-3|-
CASSLDPGGVYGYTF
TGTGCCAGCAGCCTGGATCCCGGGGGAGTCTATGGCTACACCTTC
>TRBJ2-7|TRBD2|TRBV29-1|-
CSVEGGTSGGYEQYF
TGCAGCGTTGAAGGGGGGACTAGCGGGGGTTACGAGCAGTACTTC
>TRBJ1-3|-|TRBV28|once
CASTPQNSGNTIYF
TGTGCCAGCACTCCCCAGAACTCTGGAAACACCATATATTTT